These T cell receptor beta chains were read from a single sample in a study of blood T cell repertoires in COVID-19. Data came from immunoSEQ multiplex PCR; TCRdb stores just in-frame clones and leaves some out. The table lists 310,000 or so clones, about nine tenths of them singletons. What was sequenced was PBMCs or T cells enriched from blood (not recorded which). These receptors were obtained from a middle-aged woman who had recovered from COVID-19. CDR3s include the opening cysteine and the closing phenylalanine or tryptophan. A D gene is named only where the DNA matches it firmly. Only part of the rows carry a size: once, few, many, or a class if the clone is expanded.

d_gene | abundance | j_gene | v_gene | CDR3nt | CDR3aa
TRBD2 | NA | TRBJ2-5 | TRBV7-3 | TGTGCCAGCAGCTCTGGACTAGCGGGGGGCCCCGGGACCCAGTACTTC | CASSSGLAGGPGTQYF
TRBD2 | NA | TRBJ2-7 | TRBV7-8 | TGTGCCAGCAGCTTAGGAGGGAGCGGGAGTGGCTACGAGCAGTACTTC | CASSLGGSGSGYEQYF
TRBD1 | few | TRBJ1-1 | TRBV5-1 | TGCGCCAGCAGCCTTCAGGGGGCGGACACTGAAGCTTTCTTT | CASSLQGADTEAFF
NA | NA | TRBJ1-3 | TRBV7-2 | TGTGCCAGCAGCCCACCGGGGGTTCAAGGAAACACCATATATTTT | CASSPPGVQGNTIYF
TRBD2 | NA | TRBJ2-1 | TRBV29-1 | TGCAGCGTTGCCGGCCTAGCGGAATACAATGAGCAGTTCTTC | CSVAGLAEYNEQFF
TRBD1 | NA | TRBJ1-2 | TRBV30 | TGTGCCTGGATTCGTTCAGGGGGCAGCTATGGCTACACCTTC | CAWIRSGGSYGYTF
TRBD2 | once | TRBJ2-1 | TRBV5-1 | TGCGCCAGCAGCGTTAGCGGGGGGTACAATGAGCAGTTCTTC | CASSVSGGYNEQFF
NA | few | TRBJ2-5 | TRBV5-5 | TGTGCCAGCAGCGAAGGGAAGCGGTTAGAGACCCAGTACTTC | CASSEGKRLETQYF
TRBD2 | NA | TRBJ2-5 | TRBV6-2/TRBV6-3 | TGTGCCAGCAGCGCGCTAGCGGGGGGGGAAGAGACCCAGTACTTC | CASSALAGGEETQYF
TRBD1 | NA | TRBJ1-4 | TRBV28 | TGTGCCAGCAGTCGACAGGGGGAAGGTGAAAAACTGTTTTTT | CASSRQGEGEKLFF
TRBD2 | NA | TRBJ2-1 | TRBV18 | TGTGCCAGCTCTCCCGGACTAGCGGTAAACAATGAGCAGTTCTTC | CASSPGLAVNNEQFF
NA | NA | TRBJ2-5 | TRBV9 | TGTGCCAGCAGCCCGGGGGTAGCGGATCAAGAGACCCAGTACTTC | CASSPGVADQETQYF
TRBD2 | NA | TRBJ2-1 | TRBV25-1 | TGTGCCAGCAGTGAAGTTAGAGGGACTAGCGGGGTATACAATGAGCAGTTCTTC | CASSEVRGTSGVYNEQFF
TRBD2 | NA | TRBJ2-5 | TRBV2 | TGTGCCAGCAGTGAAGAACCTAGCGGGCCCCAAGAGACCCAGTACTTC | CASSEEPSGPQETQYF
NA | NA | TRBJ1-6 | TRBV4-3 | TGCGCCAGCAGCCAGGGCAGAAATCATAATTCACCCCTCCACTTT | CASSQGRNHNSPLHF
TRBD1 | NA | TRBJ2-7 | TRBV7-2 | TGTGCCAGCAGCTTAGTGACAGGGAGCTCCTACGAGCAGTACTTC | CASSLVTGSSYEQYF
NA | NA | TRBJ2-2 | TRBV18 | TGTGCCAGCTCACCAGCCAGAAACACCGGGGAGCTGTTTTTT | CASSPARNTGELFF
NA | NA | TRBJ2-5 | TRBV2 | TGTGCCAGCGCGGGGTACGAGACCCAGTACTTC | CASAGYETQYF
NA | NA | TRBJ2-1 | TRBV2 | TGTGCCAGCAGTGGATTAGCTAATGAGCAGTTCTTC | CASSGLANEQFF
TRBD2 | NA | TRBJ2-7 | TRBV6-2/TRBV6-3 | TGTGCCAGCAGTTCGACTAGCGGGAGGGGGTACGAGCAGTACTTC | CASSSTSGRGYEQYF
TRBD2 | NA | TRBJ2-7 | TRBV5-1 | TGCGCCAGCCAACTAGCGGGAGCCTACGAGCAGTACTTC | CASQLAGAYEQYF
TRBD2 | NA | TRBJ2-3 | TRBV7-2 | TGTGCCAGCAGCACGCGACTAGCGGGGGGGGATACGCAGTATTTT | CASSTRLAGGDTQYF
NA | NA | TRBJ2-7 | TRBV25-1 | TGTGCCAGTCTCACGGGACAAACTACGAACGAGCAGTACTTC | CASLTGQTTNEQYF
TRBD1 | NA | TRBJ1-2 | TRBV3-1/TRBV3-2 | TGTGCCAGCTTGCTACGCAGGGGGGAGACCTTTTTACGGCACTATGGCTACACCTTC | CASLLRRGETFLRHYGYTF
NA | NA | TRBJ2-5 | TRBV7-9 | TGTGCCAGCAGCTTACCCCTAGGGGGACCAGTACAAGAGACCCAGTACTTC | CASSLPLGGPVQETQYF
NA | NA | TRBJ1-1 | TRBV29-1 | TGCAGCGTTGATTGGGGAGCAAACACTGAAGCTTTCTTT | CSVDWGANTEAFF
TRBD2 | NA | TRBJ2-7 | TRBV11-3 | TGTGCCAGCAGCTTGCGACTAGCGGGAGTATCCGAGCAGTACTTC | CASSLRLAGVSEQYF
NA | NA | TRBJ1-3 | TRBV10-2 | TGCGCCAGCGGACAGTCCCTCTCTGGAAACACCATATATTTT | CASGQSLSGNTIYF
NA | NA | TRBJ1-1 | TRBV7-9 | TGTGCCAGCAGCAATCAGGGGAACACTGAAGCTTTCTTT | CASSNQGNTEAFF
TRBD1 | NA | TRBJ1-1 | TRBV4-3 | TGCGCCAGCAGCCAAGATGGACAGGTTGCGACCACTGAAGCTTTCTTT | CASSQDGQVATTEAFF
NA | NA | TRBJ2-5 | TRBV28 | TGTGCCAGCAGTCCCCAGGGCTGGAGTTCCCAAGAGACCCAGTACTTC | CASSPQGWSSQETQYF
NA | NA | TRBJ1-4 | TRBV18 | TGTGCCAGCTCACCAGGGCTTAATGAAAAACTGTTTTTT | CASSPGLNEKLFF
NA | NA | TRBJ2-3 | TRBV6-2/TRBV6-3 | TGTGCCAGCAGTTACGGCGATACGCAGTATTTT | CASSYGDTQYF
NA | NA | TRBJ2-7 | TRBV28 | TGTGCCAGCAGTGGAGGGGGCTACGCCTCCGGCTACGAGCAGTACTTC | CASSGGGYASGYEQYF
NA | NA | TRBJ2-7 | TRBV7-8 | TGTGCCAGCAGCCAAACAGTCCTCTCCTACGAGCAGTACTTC | CASSQTVLSYEQYF
TRBD1 | NA | TRBJ1-2 | TRBV28 | TGTGCCAGCAGGACGACAGGGGGCGGCTTCTGGGGCTACACCTTC | CASRTTGGGFWGYTF
NA | NA | TRBJ1-6 | TRBV6-5 | TGTGCCAGCAGGCCCAGCGGTTCACCCCTCCACTTT | CASRPSGSPLHF
TRBD1 | NA | TRBJ1-5 | TRBV2 | TGTGCCAGCAGTGATTCGGACAGGGAGGATCAGCCCCAGCATTTT | CASSDSDREDQPQHF
NA | once | TRBJ1-6 | TRBV6-1 | TGTGCCAGCAGTGAACTCAGGCATCCCCTCTATAATTCACCCCTCCACTTT | CASSELRHPLYNSPLHF
NA | NA | TRBJ1-1 | TRBV5-4 | TGTGCCAGCAGCTTTGGAGGGTTTACTGAAGCTTTCTTT | CASSFGGFTEAFF
NA | NA | TRBJ2-7 | TRBV20-1 | TGCAGTGCTAGCCCCACCTACGAGCAGTACTTC | CSASPTYEQYF
NA | NA | TRBJ1-6 | TRBV12-2 | TGTGCAAGTCGCCCACAACCGGGACAGTACGATTCACCCCTCCACTTT | CASRPQPGQYDSPLHF
TRBD1 | NA | TRBJ1-1 | TRBV19 | TGTGCCAGTAGTCTGGGACAGCGATACACTGAAGCTTTCTTT | CASSLGQRYTEAFF